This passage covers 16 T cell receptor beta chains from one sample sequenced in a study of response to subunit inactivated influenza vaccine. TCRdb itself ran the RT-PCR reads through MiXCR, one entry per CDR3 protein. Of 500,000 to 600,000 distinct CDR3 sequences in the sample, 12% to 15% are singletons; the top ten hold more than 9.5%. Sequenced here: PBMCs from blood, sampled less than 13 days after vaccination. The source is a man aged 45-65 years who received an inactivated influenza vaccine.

The CDR3 nucleotides are TGTGCCAGCAGCTCCCCGGACTTGGGCGCTGAAGCTTTCTTT. The encoded protein is CASSSPDLGAEAFF. V and J are TRBV11-2 and TRBJ1-1; D uncertain. Trimming removed 4 bases from V and 6 bases from J, with 15 bases in between. Germline assignment: CDR1 SGHAT and CDR2 FQNNGV. This CDR3 spans 14 amino acids. The variable domain in full, completed from reference TRBV11-2 and TRBJ1-1, reads EAGVAQSPRYKIIEKRQSVAFWCNPISGHATLYWYQQILGQGPKLLIQFQNNGVVDDSQLPKDRFSAERLKGVDSTLKIQPAKLEDSAVYLCASSSPDLGAEAFFGQGTRLTVV.

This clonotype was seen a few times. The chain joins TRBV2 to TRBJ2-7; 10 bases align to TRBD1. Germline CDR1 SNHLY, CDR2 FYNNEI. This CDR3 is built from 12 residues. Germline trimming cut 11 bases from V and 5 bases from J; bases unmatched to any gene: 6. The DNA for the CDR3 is TGTGCCTACCGGGACAGGGGCCACGAGCAGTACTTC. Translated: CAYRDRGHEQYF. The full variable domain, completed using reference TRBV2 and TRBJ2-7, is EPEVTQTPSHQVTQMGQEVILRCVPISNHLYFYWYRQILGQKVEFLVSFYNNEISEKSEIFDDQFSVERPDGSNFTLKIRSTKLEDSAMYFCAYRDRGHEQYFGPGTRLTVT.

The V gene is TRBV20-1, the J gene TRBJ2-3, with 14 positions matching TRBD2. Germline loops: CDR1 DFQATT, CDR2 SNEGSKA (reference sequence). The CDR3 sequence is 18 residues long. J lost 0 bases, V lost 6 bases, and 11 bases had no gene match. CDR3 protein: CSAAGLAGGISSTDTQYF. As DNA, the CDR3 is TGCAGTGCGGCCGGACTAGCGGGAGGCATATCTAGCACAGATACGCAGTATTTT.

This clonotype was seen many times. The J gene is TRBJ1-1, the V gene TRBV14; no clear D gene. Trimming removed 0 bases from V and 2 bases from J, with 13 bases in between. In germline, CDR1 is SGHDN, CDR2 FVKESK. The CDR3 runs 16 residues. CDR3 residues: CASSQDLWGSNTEAFF. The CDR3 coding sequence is TGTGCCAGCAGCCAAGATCTTTGGGGATCTAACACTGAAGCTTTCTTT. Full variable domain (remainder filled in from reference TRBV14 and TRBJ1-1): EAGVTQFPSHSVIEKGQTVTLRCDPISGHDNLYWYRRVMGKEIKFLLHFVKESKQDESGMPNNRFLAERTGGTYSTLKVQPAELEDSGVYFCASSQDLWGSNTEAFFGQGTRLTVV.

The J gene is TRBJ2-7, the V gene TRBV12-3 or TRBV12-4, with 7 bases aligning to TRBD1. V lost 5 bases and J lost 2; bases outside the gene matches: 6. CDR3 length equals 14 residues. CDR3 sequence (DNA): TGTGCCAGCAGTACCGGGACAGATACCTACGAGCAGTACTTC. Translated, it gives CASSTGTDTYEQYF.

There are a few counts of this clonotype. The DNA of the CDR3 is TGTGCCAGCAGCTTGGAGGCTAGCCTTAGCTACGAGCAGTACTTC. Translated: CASSLEASLSYEQYF. The gene calls are TRBV5-5 and TRBJ2-7, with D possibly matching TRBD2 (5 bases). CDR1 is SGHKS, CDR2 YYEKEE, per germline (reference sequence). CDR3 length equals 15 residues. Trimming removed 0 bases at V and 3 bases at J, with 13 bases between.

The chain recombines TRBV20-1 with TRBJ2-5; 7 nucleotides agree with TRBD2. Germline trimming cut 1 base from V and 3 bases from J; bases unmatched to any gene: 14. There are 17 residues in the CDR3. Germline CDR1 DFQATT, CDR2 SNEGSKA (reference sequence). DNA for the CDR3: TGCAGTGCTAGAGCTCTAACTTCAGCTCGGGGGGAAGAGACCCAGTACTTC. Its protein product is CSARALTSARGEETQYF.

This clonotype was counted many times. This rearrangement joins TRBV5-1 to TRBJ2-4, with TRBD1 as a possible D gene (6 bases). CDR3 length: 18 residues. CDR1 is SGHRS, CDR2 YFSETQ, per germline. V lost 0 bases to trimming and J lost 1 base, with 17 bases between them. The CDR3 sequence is CASSLGPDRSPAKNIQYF. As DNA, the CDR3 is TGCGCCAGCAGCTTGGGTCCCGACAGGTCACCGGCCAAAAACATTCAGTACTTC.

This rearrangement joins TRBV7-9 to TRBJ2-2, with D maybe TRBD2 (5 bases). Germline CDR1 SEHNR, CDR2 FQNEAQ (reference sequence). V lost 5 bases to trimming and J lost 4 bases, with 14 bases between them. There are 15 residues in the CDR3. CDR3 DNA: TGTGCCAGCAGCCAAGGACGGGGTGCCACCGGGGAGCTGTTTTTT. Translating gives CASSQGRGATGELFF.

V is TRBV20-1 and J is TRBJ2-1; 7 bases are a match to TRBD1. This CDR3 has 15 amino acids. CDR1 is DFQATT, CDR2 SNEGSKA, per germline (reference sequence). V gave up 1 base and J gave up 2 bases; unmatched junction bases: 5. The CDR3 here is CSARGTGSTYNEQFF. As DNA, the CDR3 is TGCAGTGCTAGAGGGACAGGCAGTACCTACAATGAGCAGTTCTTC.

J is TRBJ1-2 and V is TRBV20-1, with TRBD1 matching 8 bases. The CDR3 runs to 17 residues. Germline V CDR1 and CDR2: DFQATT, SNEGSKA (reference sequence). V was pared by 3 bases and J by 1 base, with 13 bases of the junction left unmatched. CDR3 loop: CSASPGQGRSYNYGYTF. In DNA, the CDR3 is TGCAGTGCTAGCCCCGGACAGGGCCGCTCTTATAACTATGGCTACACCTTC.

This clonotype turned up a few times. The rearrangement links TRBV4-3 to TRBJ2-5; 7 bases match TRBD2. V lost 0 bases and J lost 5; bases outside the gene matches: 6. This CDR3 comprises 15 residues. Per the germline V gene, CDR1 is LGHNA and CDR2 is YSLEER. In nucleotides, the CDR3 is TGCGCCAGCAGCCAAGATTTTGGGGAGGGGGAGACCCAGTACTTC. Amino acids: CASSQDFGEGETQYF.

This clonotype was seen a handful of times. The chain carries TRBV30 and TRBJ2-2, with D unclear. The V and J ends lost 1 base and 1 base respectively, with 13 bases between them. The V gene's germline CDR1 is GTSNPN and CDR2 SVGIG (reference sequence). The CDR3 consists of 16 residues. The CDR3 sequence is CAWSDLPWVNTGELFF. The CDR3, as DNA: TGTGCCTGGAGTGACTTGCCCTGGGTGAACACCGGGGAGCTGTTTTTT.

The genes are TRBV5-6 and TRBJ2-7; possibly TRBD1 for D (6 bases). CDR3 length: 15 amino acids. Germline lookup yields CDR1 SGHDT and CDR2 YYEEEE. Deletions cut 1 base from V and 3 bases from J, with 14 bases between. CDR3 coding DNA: TGTGCCAGCAGCTTGCCCGGGACAAGGATCTACGAGCAGTACTTC. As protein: CASSLPGTRIYEQYF.

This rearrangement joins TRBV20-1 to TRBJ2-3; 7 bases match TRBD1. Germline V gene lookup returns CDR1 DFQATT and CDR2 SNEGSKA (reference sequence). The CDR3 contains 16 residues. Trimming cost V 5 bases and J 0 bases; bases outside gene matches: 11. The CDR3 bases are TGCAGTGCTGAATGGACAGGTGACTCTAGCACAGATACGCAGTATTTT. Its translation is CSAEWTGDSSTDTQYF.

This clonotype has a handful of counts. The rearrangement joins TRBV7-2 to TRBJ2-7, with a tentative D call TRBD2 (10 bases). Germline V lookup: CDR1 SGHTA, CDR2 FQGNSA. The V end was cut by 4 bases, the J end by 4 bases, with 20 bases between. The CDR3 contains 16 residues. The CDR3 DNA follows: TGTGCCAGCAGCTCTAGCGGGGGACAGGGAGGTTACGAGCAGTACTTC. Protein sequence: CASSSSGGQGGYEQYF.